These 18 T cell receptor beta chains came from one sample sequenced in a study of monozygotic twins with inflammatory bowel disease. Using the 5' RACE reads, TCRdb records one entry per CDR3 protein without DNA. The sample has roughly 200,000 distinct CDR3 sequences; the top ten hold roughly 1.5%. Sample: blood. The receptors were sampled from a human donor with ulcerative colitis or Crohn's disease, or a healthy co-twin of an affected twin (not recorded which).

This chain links TRBV2 with TRBJ2-7; the D gene TCRdb calls, TRBD1, cannot be checked with no DNA. From germline, CDR1 is SNHLY and CDR2 FYNNEI. The CDR3 has 12 residues. CDR3 amino acids: CASNPTGDEQYF.

The rearrangement joins TRBV29-1 to TRBJ2-3; absent DNA, TCRdb's TRBD2 call cannot be checked. This CDR3 is built from 16 residues. CDR1 SQVTM and CDR2 ANQGSEA come from the germline V gene. CDR3 loop: CSVEDRIAGGTDTQYF.

The CDR3 region is CASSIVRDEQFF. The V gene is TRBV19, the J gene TRBJ2-1; with no DNA, the TCRdb D assignment of TRBD2 cannot be verified. Germline loops: CDR1 LNHDA, CDR2 SQIVND (reference sequence). CDR3 length: 12 amino acids.

The CDR3 sequence is CASSLSRDTEAFF. The gene calls are TRBV27 and TRBJ1-1. The CDR3 totals 13 residues. Germline V gene data show CDR1 as MNHEY and CDR2 as SMNVEV (reference sequence).

This rearrangement joins TRBV20-1 to TRBJ2-3; TCRdb designates TRBD2, a call that cannot be tested without DNA. CDR1 is DFQATT, CDR2 SNEGSKA, per germline (reference sequence). CDR3 length: 12 amino acids. CDR3 in amino acids: CSAQRGTDTQYF.

This rearrangement joins TRBV7-9 to TRBJ2-5; the D call of TRBD1 rests on TCRdb alone, since no DNA is present to check it. Germline CDR1 is SEHNR and CDR2 is FQNEAQ (reference sequence). There are 15 residues in the CDR3. CDR3 in amino acids: CASSSNRDGQETQYF.

The rearrangement joins TRBV12-3 or TRBV12-4 to TRBJ2-7; with no DNA, the TCRdb D assignment of TRBD1 cannot be verified. The CDR3 runs 18 residues. CDR3: CASSSGGQRVDKTYEQNF.

The rearrangement joins TRBV10-3 to TRBJ1-1; TCRdb picks TRBD1, but there is no DNA to check that call. The CDR3 contains 15 residues. Germline V gives CDR1 ENHRY, CDR2 SYGVKD. CDR3: CAISEYGTGSFEAFF.

The rearrangement links TRBV19 to TRBJ1-5; the TRBD1 assignment by TCRdb is unverifiable without DNA. CDR3 size: 16 residues. Germline CDR1 and CDR2: LNHDA and SQIVND (reference sequence). CDR3 protein: CASQLGRTGSRQPQHF.

This CDR3 is CASSYGGAGTDTQYF. The chain joins TRBV5-1 to TRBJ2-3; TCRdb's D gene call, TRBD2, goes unchecked for lack of DNA. In germline, CDR1 is SGHRS, CDR2 YFSETQ. The CDR3 has 15 residues.

The chain's CDR3 is CASSSDRDTEAFF. This chain joins TRBV5-5 and TRBJ1-1; TCRdb returns TRBD1, unconfirmable since there is no DNA. CDR1 is SGHKS, CDR2 YYEKEE, per germline (reference sequence). This CDR3 has 13 residues.

The rearrangement joins TRBV20-1 to TRBJ2-7; TCRdb lists TRBD2, though no DNA is available to test this call. The germline CDR1 and CDR2 sequences are DFQATT and SNEGSKA (reference sequence). This CDR3 has 13 residues. The CDR3 loop reads CSVTGLATYEQYF.

The rearrangement uses TRBV11-3 and TRBJ2-1; checking the TCRdb D call of TRBD1 is not possible without DNA. The germline V gene encodes CDR1 SGHNT and CDR2 YENEEA. The CDR3 is 12 residues long. The CDR3 spells CASSFPGGEQFF.

V is TRBV7-9 and J is TRBJ1-5. The germline V gene encodes CDR1 SEHNR and CDR2 FQNEAQ (reference sequence). The CDR3 spans 13 residues. CDR3 amino acids: CASSSATVGPQHF.

This CDR3 reads CASSLWDRDNEQYF. The chain couples TRBV5-1 to TRBJ2-7; TCRdb gives TRBD1 as the D gene, but with no DNA this cannot be confirmed. This CDR3 spans 14 amino acids. Germline V CDR1 and CDR2: SGHRS, YFSETQ.

The rearrangement uses TRBV12-3 or TRBV12-4 and TRBJ2-3; TCRdb outputs TRBD1, but without DNA this stays unchecked. The CDR3 loop spans 14 amino acids. CDR3 residues: CASRRTIGTDTQYF.

The genes are TRBV12-3 or TRBV12-4 and TRBJ1-2. The CDR3 consists of 12 residues. The CDR3 sequence is CAILPHMGGYTF.

The rearrangement joins TRBV11-2 to TRBJ2-3; with no DNA, the TCRdb D assignment of TRBD1 cannot be verified. This CDR3 region has 14 residues. Per germline, CDR1 SGHAT and CDR2 FQNNGV. The CDR3 reads CASSPRRGTDTQYF.